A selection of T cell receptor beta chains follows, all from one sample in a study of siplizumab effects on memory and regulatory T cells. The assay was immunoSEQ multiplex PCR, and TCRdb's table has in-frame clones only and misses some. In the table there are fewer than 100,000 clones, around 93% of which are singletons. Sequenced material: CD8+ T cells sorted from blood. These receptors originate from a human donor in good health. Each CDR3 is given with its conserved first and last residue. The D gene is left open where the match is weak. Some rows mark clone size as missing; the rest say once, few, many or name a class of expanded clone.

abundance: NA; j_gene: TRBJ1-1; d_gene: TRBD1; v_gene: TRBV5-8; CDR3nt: TGTGCCAGCAGCTTGGTGACAGGGGATACCACTGAAGCTTTCTTT; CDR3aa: CASSLVTGDTTEAFF
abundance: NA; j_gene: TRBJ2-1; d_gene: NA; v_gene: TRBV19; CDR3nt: TGTGCCAGTAGTATAGTAAGGGAAGACAATGAGCAGTTCTTC; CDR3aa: CASSIVREDNEQFF
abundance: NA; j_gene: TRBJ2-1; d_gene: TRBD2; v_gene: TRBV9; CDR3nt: TGTGCCAGCAGCCCCTCCGGGACTAGCTCGAGCTCCTACAATGAGCAGTTCTTC; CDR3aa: CASSPSGTSSSSYNEQFF
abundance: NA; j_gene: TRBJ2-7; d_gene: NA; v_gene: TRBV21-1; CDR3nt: TGTGCCAGCAGCGACCCTAGCGGGCTCTCCTACGAGCAGTACTTC; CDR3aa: CASSDPSGLSYEQYF
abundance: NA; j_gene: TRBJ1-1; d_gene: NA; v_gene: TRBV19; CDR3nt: TGTGCCAGTAGTCCGACAACCCGTGAGGCTTTCTTT; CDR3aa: CASSPTTREAFF
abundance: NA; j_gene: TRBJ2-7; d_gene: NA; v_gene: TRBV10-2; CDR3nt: TGCGCCACAAGGGACACGGACGAGCAGTACTTC; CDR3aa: CATRDTDEQYF
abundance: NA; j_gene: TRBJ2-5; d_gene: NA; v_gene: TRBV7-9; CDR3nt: TGTGCCAGCAGCAAGAGGGCCTGGGAGACCCAGTACTTC; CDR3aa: CASSKRAWETQYF
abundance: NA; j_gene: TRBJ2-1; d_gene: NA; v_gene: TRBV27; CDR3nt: TGTGCCAGCAGTTACTCAGGGTGGCCGGAATACAATGAGCAGTTCTTC; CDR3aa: CASSYSGWPEYNEQFF
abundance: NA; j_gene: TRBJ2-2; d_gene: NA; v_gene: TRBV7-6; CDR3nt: TGTGCCAGCAGCCAACCCCGGAGCGGGGAGCTGTTTTTT; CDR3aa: CASSQPRSGELFF
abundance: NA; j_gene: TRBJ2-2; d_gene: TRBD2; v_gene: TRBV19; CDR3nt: TGTGCCAGTAGTATTGCGGGAGGGGGCACCGGGGAGCTGTTTTTT; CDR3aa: CASSIAGGGTGELFF
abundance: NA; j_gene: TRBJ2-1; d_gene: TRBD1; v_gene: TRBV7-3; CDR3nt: TGTGCCAGCAGCTTAGAGGGGACAGGGTCTACCTACAATGAGCAGTTCTTC; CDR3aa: CASSLEGTGSTYNEQFF
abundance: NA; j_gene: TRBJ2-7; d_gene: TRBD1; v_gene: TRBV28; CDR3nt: TGTGCCAGCAGACGGGACAGGGATACCTACGAGCAGTACTTC; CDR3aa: CASRRDRDTYEQYF
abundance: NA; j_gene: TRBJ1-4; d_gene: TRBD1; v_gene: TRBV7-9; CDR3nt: TGTGCCAGCAGCCACTCGGGACAGGGGGCCGGGGTGTTTTTT; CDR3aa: CASSHSGQGAGVFF
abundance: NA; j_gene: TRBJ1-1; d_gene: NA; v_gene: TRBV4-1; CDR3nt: TGCGCCAGCAGCCAACCGGGACGGGCAATTGGGGGAGCTTTCTTT; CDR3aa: CASSQPGRAIGGAFF
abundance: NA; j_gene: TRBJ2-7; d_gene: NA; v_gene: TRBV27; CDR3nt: TGTGCCAGCAGTTTAGGACAGCCTGCCGAGCAGTACTTC; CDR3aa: CASSLGQPAEQYF
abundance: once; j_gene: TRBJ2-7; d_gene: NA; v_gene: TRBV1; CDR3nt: TGCACCAGCAGCCATCTCCCCCCCCACGGGAGGGCCTCCCACGAGCAGTACTTC; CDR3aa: CTSSHLPPHGRASHEQYF
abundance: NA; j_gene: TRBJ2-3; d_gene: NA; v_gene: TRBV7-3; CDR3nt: TGTGCCAGCAGCGATTCGGGGATCTCCTCTGATACGCAGTATTTT; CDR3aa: CASSDSGISSDTQYF
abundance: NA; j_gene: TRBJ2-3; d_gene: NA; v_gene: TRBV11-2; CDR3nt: TGTGCCAGCAGCGCCACGGGCAGTCCAGATACGCAGTATTTT; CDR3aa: CASSATGSPDTQYF
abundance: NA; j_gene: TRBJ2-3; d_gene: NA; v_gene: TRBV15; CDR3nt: TGTGCCACCAGCGAAACGTTAGTGGGGGGTCTGACAGATACGCAGTATTTT; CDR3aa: CATSETLVGGLTDTQYF
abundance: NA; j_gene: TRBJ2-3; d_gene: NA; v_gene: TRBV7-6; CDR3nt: TGTGCCAGCAGCCGCCTTCACACAGATACGCAGTATTTT; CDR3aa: CASSRLHTDTQYF
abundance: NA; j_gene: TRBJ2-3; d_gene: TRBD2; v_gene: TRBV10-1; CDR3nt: TGCGCCAGCAGTGAGTCTGCGGGAGGTCGGGCAGATACGCAGTATTTT; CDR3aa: CASSESAGGRADTQYF
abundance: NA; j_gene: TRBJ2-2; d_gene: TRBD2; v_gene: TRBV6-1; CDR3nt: TGTGCCAGCAGTGAATGGCTAGCGGGAGGTCCCGGGGAGCTGTTTTTT; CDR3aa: CASSEWLAGGPGELFF
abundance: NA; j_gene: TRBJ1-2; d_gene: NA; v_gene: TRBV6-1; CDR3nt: TGTGCCAGCAGTGAAGTGAATTCTAACTATGGCTACACCTTC; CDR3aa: CASSEVNSNYGYTF
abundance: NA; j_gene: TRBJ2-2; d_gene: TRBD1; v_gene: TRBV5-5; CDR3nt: TGTGCCAGCAGCTTTAGTCCAGGGGGTACCGGGGAGCTGTTTTTT; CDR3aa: CASSFSPGGTGELFF